Below are 10 T cell receptor beta chains sequenced from a single sample in a study of cytomegalovirus exposure and HLA in healthy donors. The PCR contained 60 Vbeta and 13 Jbeta primers. Sequencing used immunoSEQ multiplex PCR; TCRdb keeps in-frame clones, though not all of them. This table has 200,000 to 250,000 clones, approximately 87% appearing once. Sequencing was done on a sample of PBMCs. The receptors come from a human donor in good health.

This chain links TRBV9 with TRBJ2-2, with TRBD1 identical over 9 bases. The germline V gene has CDR1 SGDLS and CDR2 YYNGEE. The J segment lost 3 bases and the V segment lost 4 bases, leaving 4 bases of the junction unmatched. CDR3 length: 15 amino acids. CDR3 sequence (DNA): TGTGCCAGCAGCTTTGACAGGGGGGACACCGGGGAGCTGTTTTTT. Amino acid sequence: CASSFDRGDTGELFF.

The gene calls are TRBV2 and TRBJ1-2; no firm D call. Germline V lookup: CDR1 SNHLY, CDR2 FYNNEI. With 8 bases removed from V and 3 bases from J, the gap between germline ends came to 4 bases. The CDR3 is 10 amino acids. The CDR3 is CASGDYGYTF. The CDR3 nucleotides read TGTGCCAGCGGAGACTATGGCTACACCTTC. Combining the CDR3 with reference TRBV2 and TRBJ1-2 gives the whole variable domain EPEVTQTPSHQVTQMGQEVILRCVPISNHLYFYWYRQILGQKVEFLVSFYNNEISEKSEIFDDQFSVERPDGSNFTLKIRSTKLEDSAMYFCASGDYGYTFGSGTRLTVV.

This chain uses TRBV2 with TRBJ2-5; tentatively, D is TRBD1 (5 bases). The DNA end lines up better with TRBJ2-7; the J call may be wrong. Germline V gene sequence: CDR1 SNHLY, CDR2 FYNNEI. The CDR3 totals 12 residues. CDR3 amino acids: CASSPGYGEQYF. In nucleotides, the CDR3 is TGTGCCAGCAGTCCAGGGTATGGCGAGCAGTACTTC.

This clone was detected only a few times. The rearrangement uses TRBV7-8 and TRBJ2-6; D may be TRBD1 (6 bases). The germline V and J ends were trimmed by 2 bases and 0 bases, with 8 bases remaining between them. CDR1 SGHVS and CDR2 FQNEAQ come from the germline V gene. The CDR3 is made up of 16 amino acids. The DNA for the CDR3 is TGTGCCAGCAGCTTATCAGGGGCCTCTGGGGCCAACGTCCTGACTTTC. Translation gives CASSLSGASGANVLTF.

The V call is TRBV29-1, the J call TRBJ2-1; perhaps TRBD2 as D (5 bases). Looked up from germline, CDR1 is SQVTM and CDR2 is ANQGSEA. The CDR3 sequence is 14 residues long. Trimming cost V 1 base and J 2 bases, with 9 bases left between them. Here the CDR3 reads CSVEASTAYNEQFF. DNA of the CDR3: TGCAGCGTTGAAGCTAGCACGGCCTACAATGAGCAGTTCTTC.

This clone was counted between two and nine times. The rearrangement joins TRBV14 to TRBJ2-1; D possibly corresponds to TRBD2 (5 bases). This CDR3 is 16 amino acids long. V lost 0 bases and J lost 4, with 13 bases in between. Germline CDR1 and CDR2: SGHDN and FVKESK. In DNA, the CDR3 is TGTGCCAGCAGCCAAGACTCAGCGGAGTTATACAATGAGCAGTTCTTC. Protein sequence: CASSQDSAELYNEQFF.

The chain is built from TRBV19 and TRBJ2-5, with 12 bases matching TRBD2. The junction had 12 bases not matched to a gene; V was cut back by 5 bases and J by 5 bases. CDR1 and CDR2 (germline): LNHDA, SQIVND (reference sequence). The CDR3 sequence is 17 residues long. CDR3 amino acids: CASSPSGRLAGVETQYF. CDR3 DNA: TGTGCCAGTAGTCCGTCGGGACGACTAGCGGGAGTGGAGACCCAGTACTTC.

The J gene is TRBJ2-2, the V gene TRBV7-2; D remains ambiguous. Trimming left V 5 bases short and J 6 bases short, with 13 bases between. CDR3 length equals 14 residues. Germline V gene sequence: CDR1 SGHTA, CDR2 FQGNSA. The CDR3 coding sequence is TGTGCCAGCAGCCCCTCCATCCCAGCCGGGGAGCTGTTTTTT. Encoded protein: CASSPSIPAGELFF.

This clone was seen once. The chain uses TRBV10-3 and TRBJ2-7; D is unclear. Germline V gives CDR1 ENHRY, CDR2 SYGVKD. With 10 bases removed from V and 3 bases from J, the gap between germline ends came to 10 bases. This CDR3 is 11 amino acids long. DNA for the CDR3: TGTGCCACCCTAGAAAACTACGAGCAGTACTTC. It yields the protein CATLENYEQYF.

The chain couples TRBV4-2 to TRBJ2-3; 7 bases match TRBD1. V lost 4 bases to trimming and J lost 8 bases; unmatched junction nucleotides: 12. The CDR3 sequence is 15 residues long. Germline V gene lookup returns CDR1 LGHNA and CDR2 YNFKEQ. The CDR3 loop reads CASSPSDRIPPTQYF. Written as DNA, the CDR3 is TGTGCCAGCAGCCCATCGGACAGGATTCCACCTACGCAGTATTTT.